This T cell receptor (beta chain) was recovered during a study of regulatory T cells in long-lasting Graves disease. With iRepertoire HTBI primers and Arm-PCR of CDR3 regions, TCR beta libraries were built. TCRdb reanalysed the multiplex PCR reads using MiXCR and keeps one entry per CDR3 protein. This sample has hundreds of thousands of distinct CDR3 sequences, with under 20% found just once. The CDR3 spans 14 residues. The ends were cut back, 2 bases at V and 6 bases at J, with 11 bases in the middle. The germline gives CDR1 MDHEN, CDR2 SYDVKM. The time point here: newly diagnosed GD, antithyroid drugs for less than 3 months. Construction of the TCR library relied on RNA isolated from PBMCs. This sample also belongs to another study, concerning T cells in Graves' hyperthyroidism and ophthalmopathy. That paper notes: Any patient presenting with uncontrolled infection, other autoimmune disease, pregnancy or lactation was left out. When the TCR CDR3 underwent first-round RT-PCR, the HTBI primer set was used.

The sequencing used peripheral blood mononuclear cells (PBMCs), collected at new diagnosis, from a patient treated with antithyroid drugs. This chain joins TRBV28 and TRBJ1-5, with D perhaps TRBD1 (6 bases). This sequence originates from a woman aged 25 to 45 with Graves disease. This CDR3 is CASSLVGGRQPQHF. The CDR3 nucleotides are TGTGCCAGCAGTTTAGTGGGGGGCCGTCAGCCCCAGCATTTT.